The source of this TCR beta chain is a study of OX40 agonist ivuxolimab in advanced cancers. J was trimmed by 8 bases and V by 0 bases; bases with no gene match: 6. This CDR3 is built from 15 residues. Germline assignment: CDR1 LGHNA and CDR2 YNFKEQ. Blood sampling was done at baseline, cycle 4 day 1, and cycle 7 day 1. This clone showed up just once. The repertoire was sequenced with immunoSEQ multiplex PCR; TCRdb's copy has only in-frame clones and lacks some. The data hold tens of thousands of clones, with around 80% observed a single time. Material: CD4+ or CD8+ T cells sorted from blood, obtained in a trial of the OX40 agonist ivuxolimab. This chain connects TRBV4-2 to TRBJ1-2; 10 positions agree with TRBD1. The receptor was derived from an adult with an advanced solid tumor such as melanoma, head and neck, liver or kidney cancer. The CDR3 DNA reads as TGTGCCAGCAGCCAAGACCGGGACAGGGGTCCGGGCTACACCTTC. It translates to CASSQDRDRGPGYTF.